The rows below give T cell receptor beta chains drawn from one sample of a study of blood T cell repertoires in COVID-19. TCRdb keeps only in-frame clones here, not all; method: immunoSEQ multiplex PCR. The table records some 87,000 clones, more than 60% of them present only once. The specimen sequenced was peripheral blood. The origin of the receptors is a human donor in a cohort sampled during active COVID-19. Each CDR3 is given with its conserved first and last residue. Each record gives: V gene, clone size, D gene, J gene, CDR3 protein, CDR3 DNA. A D gene is named only where the DNA matches it firmly. The listing skips clone size in some rows; elsewhere it reads once, few, many or a size class.

V gene: TRBV4-1; clone size: -; D gene: TRBD2; J gene: TRBJ2-3; CDR3 protein: CASGGGDTQYF; CDR3 DNA: TGCGCGAGCGGGGGGGGAGATACGCAGTATTTT
V gene: TRBV27; clone size: -; D gene: TRBD1; J gene: TRBJ1-1; CDR3 protein: CASSLRQGATEAFF; CDR3 DNA: TGTGCCAGCAGTCTCCGACAGGGGGCCACTGAAGCTTTCTTT
V gene: TRBV10-2; clone size: -; D gene: TRBD2; J gene: TRBJ2-3; CDR3 protein: CASRELAGGPADTQYF; CDR3 DNA: TGCGCCAGCAGGGAATTAGCGGGGGGGCCCGCAGATACGCAGTATTTT
V gene: TRBV9; clone size: -; D gene: TRBD2; J gene: TRBJ2-1; CDR3 protein: CASSLVGRGVLF; CDR3 DNA: TGTGCCAGCAGCCTCGTGGGGCGGGGGGTACTCTTC
V gene: TRBV3-1/TRBV3-2; clone size: -; D gene: -; J gene: TRBJ1-1; CDR3 protein: CASSHGALNTEAFF; CDR3 DNA: TGTGCCAGCAGCCATGGGGCCCTGAACACTGAAGCTTTCTTT
V gene: TRBV19; clone size: -; D gene: -; J gene: TRBJ2-1; CDR3 protein: CASSSQGLPWGQFF; CDR3 DNA: TGTGCCAGTAGTTCGCAGGGCCTTCCCTGGGGGCAGTTCTTC
V gene: TRBV6-5; clone size: -; D gene: TRBD1; J gene: TRBJ2-5; CDR3 protein: CASRQQGVQETQYF; CDR3 DNA: TGTGCCAGCAGGCAACAGGGGGTCCAAGAGACCCAGTACTTC
V gene: TRBV2; clone size: -; D gene: -; J gene: TRBJ1-2; CDR3 protein: CASSPEGHYGYTF; CDR3 DNA: TGTGCCAGCAGCCCCGAGGGTCACTATGGCTACACCTTC
V gene: TRBV9; clone size: -; D gene: -; J gene: TRBJ2-6; CDR3 protein: CASSSSRTPGRGWTSGANVLTF; CDR3 DNA: TGTGCCAGCAGCTCCTCGAGGACGCCGGGGCGGGGTTGGACATCTGGGGCCAACGTCCTGACTTTC
V gene: TRBV24-1; clone size: -; D gene: TRBD2; J gene: TRBJ2-3; CDR3 protein: CATTGREGYTDTQYF; CDR3 DNA: TGTGCCACTACAGGGCGGGAGGGTTATACAGATACGCAGTATTTT
V gene: TRBV28; clone size: -; D gene: -; J gene: TRBJ1-5; CDR3 protein: CASSGPPGNGGQPQHF; CDR3 DNA: TGTGCCAGCAGTGGCCCGCCAGGGAACGGGGGTCAGCCCCAGCATTTT
V gene: TRBV11-2; clone size: -; D gene: -; J gene: TRBJ1-5; CDR3 protein: CASSRQGQPQHF; CDR3 DNA: TGTGCCAGCAGCCGTCAGGGTCAGCCCCAGCATTTT
V gene: TRBV6-5; clone size: once; D gene: TRBD1; J gene: TRBJ1-1; CDR3 protein: CAIGYTGTGPTEAFF; CDR3 DNA: TGTGCCATTGGGTATACCGGGACAGGGCCCACTGAAGCTTTCTTT
V gene: TRBV18; clone size: -; D gene: TRBD1; J gene: TRBJ2-5; CDR3 protein: CASSPRDSQETQYF; CDR3 DNA: TGTGCCAGCTCACCAAGGGACAGCCAAGAGACCCAGTACTTC
V gene: TRBV5-4; clone size: -; D gene: -; J gene: TRBJ1-1; CDR3 protein: CASSLERGTEAFF; CDR3 DNA: TGTGCCAGCAGCCTAGAACGTGGGACTGAAGCTTTCTTT
V gene: TRBV5-1; clone size: -; D gene: TRBD2; J gene: TRBJ2-1; CDR3 protein: CASSLTSGPYNEQFF; CDR3 DNA: TGCGCCAGCAGCTTGACTAGCGGTCCCTACAATGAGCAGTTCTTC
V gene: TRBV3-1/TRBV3-2; clone size: medium-sized; D gene: -; J gene: TRBJ1-1; CDR3 protein: CASSQFDWGGREAFF; CDR3 DNA: TGTGCCAGCAGCCAGTTTGATTGGGGAGGGCGTGAAGCTTTCTTT
V gene: TRBV6-5; clone size: -; D gene: TRBD1; J gene: TRBJ2-7; CDR3 protein: CASRARDSPYEQYF; CDR3 DNA: TGTGCCAGCAGGGCCCGGGACAGCCCCTACGAGCAGTACTTC
V gene: TRBV10-3; clone size: -; D gene: TRBD1; J gene: TRBJ2-7; CDR3 protein: CAISGARQGTSDEQYF; CDR3 DNA: TGTGCCATCAGTGGGGCGAGACAGGGGACAAGCGACGAGCAGTACTTC
V gene: TRBV6-1; clone size: -; D gene: -; J gene: TRBJ2-5; CDR3 protein: CASSSTRGQETQYF; CDR3 DNA: TGTGCCAGCAGTTCAACAAGGGGCCAAGAGACCCAGTACTTC
V gene: TRBV10-3; clone size: few; D gene: -; J gene: TRBJ1-1; CDR3 protein: CAISEEGWNTEAFF; CDR3 DNA: TGTGCCATCAGTGAGGAGGGCTGGAACACTGAAGCTTTCTTT
V gene: TRBV5-4; clone size: -; D gene: TRBD2; J gene: TRBJ2-3; CDR3 protein: CASSLFSGGKGDTQYF; CDR3 DNA: TGTGCCAGCAGCTTGTTTAGCGGGGGGAAGGGAGATACGCAGTATTTT
V gene: TRBV3-1/TRBV3-2; clone size: -; D gene: -; J gene: TRBJ1-2; CDR3 protein: CASSLTEGVHTF; CDR3 DNA: TGTGCCAGCAGCCTGACTGAGGGGGTTCACACCTTC
V gene: TRBV29-1; clone size: -; D gene: TRBD2; J gene: TRBJ2-3; CDR3 protein: CSVDGRDYTDTQYF; CDR3 DNA: TGCAGCGTTGATGGGCGGGACTACACAGATACGCAGTATTTT
V gene: TRBV27; clone size: -; D gene: TRBD1; J gene: TRBJ2-3; CDR3 protein: CASSPGQVLTDTQYF; CDR3 DNA: TGTGCCAGCAGCCCCGGACAGGTTCTCACAGATACGCAGTATTTT
V gene: TRBV6-1; clone size: -; D gene: -; J gene: TRBJ2-3; CDR3 protein: CASSEQRRLSTDTQYF; CDR3 DNA: TGTGCCAGCAGTGAACAGCGACGTCTCAGCACAGATACGCAGTATTTT
V gene: TRBV19; clone size: few; D gene: -; J gene: TRBJ1-2; CDR3 protein: CASSMFPPIGYTF; CDR3 DNA: TGTGCCAGTAGTATGTTCCCCCCTATTGGCTACACCTTC
V gene: TRBV28; clone size: -; D gene: -; J gene: TRBJ1-6; CDR3 protein: CASTLSPQPLHF; CDR3 DNA: TGTGCCAGCACCCTTAGCCCCCAACCCCTCCACTTT
V gene: TRBV7-9; clone size: -; D gene: TRBD1; J gene: TRBJ2-3; CDR3 protein: CASSPPLSGQGTDTQYF; CDR3 DNA: TGTGCCAGCAGCCCACCTCTCTCGGGACAGGGTACAGATACGCAGTATTTT
V gene: TRBV25-1; clone size: -; D gene: TRBD1; J gene: TRBJ1-5; CDR3 protein: CASSEGDRYLLSNQPQHF; CDR3 DNA: TGTGCCAGCAGTGAAGGGGACAGGTACCTTCTTAGCAATCAGCCCCAGCATTTT
V gene: TRBV27; clone size: -; D gene: -; J gene: TRBJ2-5; CDR3 protein: CASSPLGPESRQYF; CDR3 DNA: TGTGCCAGCAGTCCACTAGGACCTGAGTCACGCCAGTACTTC
V gene: TRBV7-3; clone size: -; D gene: TRBD2; J gene: TRBJ2-7; CDR3 protein: CASSLNAGGAYEQYF; CDR3 DNA: TGTGCCAGCAGCTTAAACGCCGGGGGGGCCTACGAGCAGTACTTC
V gene: TRBV11-2; clone size: few; D gene: TRBD1; J gene: TRBJ2-2; CDR3 protein: CASSSTGGRTGELFF; CDR3 DNA: TGTGCCAGCAGCTCCACAGGGGGGAGGACCGGGGAGCTGTTTTTT
V gene: TRBV5-6; clone size: once; D gene: -; J gene: TRBJ1-4; CDR3 protein: CASSLGGAPEKLFF; CDR3 DNA: TGTGCCAGCAGCTTGGGTGGGGCACCTGAAAAACTGTTTTTT
V gene: TRBV19; clone size: -; D gene: TRBD1; J gene: TRBJ1-2; CDR3 protein: CASSMGGQGNNYGYTF; CDR3 DNA: TGTGCCAGTAGTATGGGCGGACAGGGAAATAACTATGGCTACACCTTC
V gene: TRBV6-5; clone size: -; D gene: -; J gene: TRBJ1-1; CDR3 protein: CASTIESGVSFF; CDR3 DNA: TGTGCCAGCACCATCGAGTCAGGTGTTTCTTTCTTT
V gene: TRBV18; clone size: -; D gene: TRBD1; J gene: TRBJ2-2; CDR3 protein: CASSLPGTGSTGELFF; CDR3 DNA: TGTGCCAGCTCACTTCCCGGGACAGGGTCCACCGGGGAGCTGTTTTTT
V gene: TRBV9; clone size: -; D gene: -; J gene: TRBJ1-5; CDR3 protein: CASSVSGDSNQPQHF; CDR3 DNA: TGTGCCAGCAGCGTATCGGGGGACAGCAATCAGCCCCAGCATTTT
V gene: TRBV5-4; clone size: -; D gene: -; J gene: TRBJ2-1; CDR3 protein: CASTRPGLAHPQSRDEQFF; CDR3 DNA: TGTGCCAGCACCCGACCGGGACTCGCTCACCCCCAGTCCCGGGATGAGCAGTTCTTC
V gene: TRBV12-3/TRBV12-4; clone size: -; D gene: -; J gene: TRBJ1-2; CDR3 protein: CASSPDTPGYTF; CDR3 DNA: TGTGCCAGCAGCCCGGACACTCCTGGGTACACCTTC
V gene: TRBV7-9; clone size: -; D gene: -; J gene: TRBJ2-3; CDR3 protein: CASSLQWGRGSGNTDTQYF; CDR3 DNA: TGTGCCAGCAGCTTACAATGGGGGCGCGGCTCGGGGAACACAGATACGCAGTATTTT
V gene: TRBV6-1; clone size: -; D gene: -; J gene: TRBJ1-1; CDR3 protein: CASSETGLEAFF; CDR3 DNA: TGTGCCAGCAGTGAAACAGGGCTAGAAGCTTTCTTT
V gene: TRBV10-2; clone size: medium-sized; D gene: TRBD2; J gene: TRBJ2-1; CDR3 protein: CASREVLAGGHNEQFF; CDR3 DNA: TGCGCCAGCAGGGAGGTACTAGCGGGGGGGCACAATGAGCAGTTCTTC
V gene: TRBV7-8; clone size: -; D gene: -; J gene: TRBJ1-4; CDR3 protein: CASSLNTQAGEKLFF; CDR3 DNA: TGTGCCAGCAGCTTAAATACTCAGGCGGGCGAAAAACTGTTTTTT
V gene: TRBV27; clone size: few; D gene: -; J gene: TRBJ1-5; CDR3 protein: CASSLVGSQPQHF; CDR3 DNA: TGTGCCAGCAGCCTGGTGGGGAGTCAGCCCCAGCATTTT
V gene: TRBV19; clone size: -; D gene: TRBD2; J gene: TRBJ2-3; CDR3 protein: CASSTGLAGVADTQYF; CDR3 DNA: TGTGCCAGTAGTACCGGACTAGCGGGAGTAGCAGATACGCAGTATTTT
V gene: TRBV7-2; clone size: -; D gene: TRBD2; J gene: TRBJ2-4; CDR3 protein: CASSLVISGGLLAKNIQYF; CDR3 DNA: TGTGCCAGCAGCTTAGTAATTAGCGGGGGGCTCCTAGCCAAAAACATTCAGTACTTC
V gene: TRBV6-4; clone size: -; D gene: -; J gene: TRBJ2-3; CDR3 protein: CASSVGGAHTDTQYF; CDR3 DNA: TGTGCCAGCAGCGTAGGGGGAGCCCACACAGATACGCAGTATTTT
V gene: TRBV18; clone size: -; D gene: TRBD2; J gene: TRBJ2-3; CDR3 protein: CASSRTNRLAGGTDTQYF; CDR3 DNA: TGTGCCAGCTCACGAACGAACCGACTAGCGGGAGGCACAGATACGCAGTATTTT
V gene: TRBV11-2; clone size: -; D gene: -; J gene: TRBJ1-6; CDR3 protein: CASSLSGLISPLHF; CDR3 DNA: TGTGCCAGCAGCTTGAGCGGATTGATTTCACCCCTCCACTTT
V gene: TRBV2; clone size: -; D gene: -; J gene: TRBJ1-1; CDR3 protein: CASNRDTEAFF; CDR3 DNA: TGTGCCAGCAACAGGGACACTGAAGCTTTCTTT
V gene: TRBV29-1; clone size: -; D gene: -; J gene: TRBJ2-3; CDR3 protein: CSGTGLNTDTQYF; CDR3 DNA: TGCAGCGGAACAGGGCTCAACACAGATACGCAGTATTTT
V gene: TRBV10-2; clone size: -; D gene: -; J gene: TRBJ2-5; CDR3 protein: CASSAPDNRGEETQYF; CDR3 DNA: TGCGCCAGCAGTGCCCCAGACAATAGGGGTGAAGAGACCCAGTACTTC
V gene: TRBV7-6; clone size: -; D gene: TRBD2; J gene: TRBJ2-3; CDR3 protein: CASSFGLAGGPSADTQYF; CDR3 DNA: TGTGCCAGCAGCTTCGGACTAGCGGGGGGGCCCTCGGCAGATACGCAGTATTTT